This T cell receptor (beta chain) was observed in a study of shared clonotypes between healthy human individuals. This CDR3 region has 15 residues. CDR1 and CDR2 (germline): LNHDA, SQIVND (reference sequence). V lost 10 bases to trimming and J lost 4 bases, with 22 bases between them. Naive CD8 cells comprised CD45RO-negative, CCR7-positively selected cells, excluding terminally differentiated effector memory CD45RA+ cells. There were no recent acute infections or vaccinations among the donors, who were healthy HIV-negative adults. It was across several immunoSEQ plates that each subset's genomic DNA was evenly split. Original processing notes: Junction-only sequences without quality scores came from ImmunoSEQ, so filtering differed. Generated by immunoSEQ multiplex PCR, the TCRdb table keeps only in-frame clones and is missing some. That table furnishes V, J and clone size, whereas the DNA furnished D and trimming. The profile shows some 2.1 million clones, approximately 94% of them singletons.

This sequence joins TRBV19 and TRBJ1-2, with D perhaps matching TRBD1 (5 bases). The material sequenced was naive CD8+ T cells sorted from blood. This sequence was found in a man younger than 35 in good health. CDR3 DNA: TGTGCCACCTCCGCCAGGGACCGTACCGTCTATGGCTACACCTTC. Translation gives CATSARDRTVYGYTF. Variable domain in full (rest from reference TRBV19 and TRBJ1-2): DGGITQSPKYLFRKEGQNVTLSCEQNLNHDAMYWYRQDPGQGLRLIYYSQIVNDFQKGDIAEGYSVSREKKESFPLTVTSAQKNPTAFYLCATSARDRTVYGYTFGSGTRLTVV.